The entry below gives a single T cell receptor (beta chain) sequence along with its context. Its target is unknown. Germline-derived CDR1 and CDR2 are SGHRS and YFSETQ. The CDR3 runs 13 residues. Germline trimming cut 7 bases from V and 15 bases from J; bases unmatched to any gene: 15. This entry is derived from a study of graft-versus-host responses after intestinal transplantation. Turning to the study itself: Anti-thymocyte globulin induction, then tacrolimus and steroids for about three years, went to all recipients.

Using immunoSEQ multiplex PCR, the repertoire was profiled, and TCRdb retains in-frame clones only, with some absent. The sample contains 90,000 to 120,000 clones, about 87% of which appear only once. The rearrangement links TRBV5-1 to TRBJ2-3; 9 bases align to TRBD1. This specimen was unstimulated CD4+ T cells sorted from spleen or lymph node cells, taken before transplant. The receptor's source is a human donor who was the organ donor for an intestinal transplant. The CDR3, as DNA: TGCGCCAGCGGCCCGACGGGACAGGGTAGTAGATATTTT. Translating it yields CASGPTGQGSRYF.